These 29 T cell receptor beta chains came from one sample sequenced in a study of T cells in Graves' hyperthyroidism and ophthalmopathy. RNA transcripts gave rise to amplified TCR beta CDR3 regions. The study used the HTBI primer set for a first-round RT-PCR of the TCR CDR3. TCRdb called the multiplex PCR reads again in MiXCR, with one record for every CDR3 protein. In the table there are about 690,000 distinct CDR3 sequences, 17% of which are singletons. The sample was blood. Receptor source: a man aged 50-59 years with Graves' hyperthyroidism.

This clonotype was seen at least ten times. Here the CDR3 reads CASKRSTAGMNTEAFF. The CDR3 nucleotides are TGCGCCAGCAAAAGGAGTACCGCAGGGATGAACACTGAAGCTTTCTTT. The V call is TRBV5-1, the J call TRBJ1-1, with D perhaps matching TRBD1 (5 bases). Germline lookup yields CDR1 SGHRS and CDR2 YFSETQ. This CDR3 spans 16 amino acids. The ends were cut back, 6 bases at V and 0 bases at J, with 18 bases in the middle.

The chain uses TRBV29-1 and TRBJ1-4; D unresolved. The CDR3 loop spans 13 amino acids. Between the trimmed V and J ends, which lost 4 bases and 5 bases, there was a span of 11 bases. Germline lookup yields CDR1 SQVTM and CDR2 ANQGSEA. CDR3 loop: CSVVWMVNEKLFF. CDR3 nucleotides: TGCAGCGTTGTGTGGATGGTGAATGAAAAACTGTTTTTT.

The chain couples TRBV7-9 to TRBJ2-3; 9 bases match TRBD2. Germline assignment: CDR1 SEHNR and CDR2 FQNEAQ (reference sequence). This CDR3 contains 17 residues. With V trimmed by 7 bases and J by 4 bases, 15 bases remained unmatched. The CDR3 DNA follows: TGTGCCAGCACCGACTATAGCGGGAGTCTTTTTGCAGATACGCAGTATTTT. Its translation is CASTDYSGSLFADTQYF. Complete variable domain (other parts from reference TRBV7-9 and TRBJ2-3): DTGVSQNPRHKITKRGQNVTFRCDPISEHNRLYWYRQTLGQGPEFLTYFQNEAQLEKSRLLSDRFSAERPKGSFSTLEIQRTEQGDSAMYLCASTDYSGSLFADTQYFGPGTRLTVL.

This clonotype appeared many times. The chain employs TRBV27 and TRBJ1-2; the match to TRBD1 covers 10 bases. The CDR3 is 14 amino acids. Germline values: CDR1 MNHEY, CDR2 SMNVEV (reference sequence). J was trimmed by 7 bases and V by 6 bases; bases with no gene match: 8. CDR3 in amino acids: CASRDRGRSSGYTF. The CDR3 bases are TGTGCCAGCAGAGACAGGGGGCGGAGTAGTGGCTACACCTTC.

This clonotype was seen just once. The DNA for the CDR3 is TGTGCCAGCAGCGGGACAGGTTTTCAGCCCCAGCATTTT. Residues: CASSGTGFQPQHF. The rearrangement joins TRBV5-8 to TRBJ1-5, with TRBD1 matching 8 bases. Germline loops: CDR1 SGHTS, CDR2 YDEGEE. J lost 6 bases, V lost 4 bases, and 3 bases had no gene match. The CDR3 runs to 13 residues.

This clonotype was recorded a few times. The V gene is TRBV12-5, the J gene TRBJ2-2; TRBD1 might be the D (5 bases). Per the germline V gene, CDR1 is LGHNT and CDR2 is FRNRAP. This CDR3 has 15 amino acids. Between the trimmed V and J ends, which lost 7 bases and 0 bases, there was a span of 12 bases. The CDR3 protein is CASAPDSANTGELFF. CDR3 nucleotides: TGTGCTAGTGCCCCAGACAGCGCGAACACCGGGGAGCTGTTTTTT.

In its sample, this clonotype was seen many times. The J gene is TRBJ2-2, the V gene TRBV29-1; D tentatively fits TRBD1 or TRBD2 (5 bases each). Trimming pared 4 bases from V and 0 bases from J, leaving 6 bases between. CDR1 and CDR2 (germline): SQVTM, ANQGSEA. The CDR3 is made up of 13 amino acids. The CDR3, as DNA: TGCAGCGTTGGGGGGACGAACACCGGGGAGCTGTTTTTT. It is translated as CSVGGTNTGELFF.

This rearrangement joins TRBV9 to TRBJ2-2; no clear D gene. V lost 0 bases, J lost 6 bases, and 9 bases lay in between. The CDR3 totals 14 residues. CDR1 and CDR2 from the germline V gene are SGDLS and YYNGEE. The CDR3 loop is CASSVGAGAGELFF. The CDR3 nucleotides read TGTGCCAGCAGCGTAGGAGCCGGCGCCGGGGAGCTGTTTTTT.

This clonotype was observed once. The chain uses TRBV28 and TRBJ2-7, with 10 nucleotides matching TRBD1. The CDR3 covers 14 residues. The V segment lost 10 bases and the J segment 4 bases; nucleotides outside the gene matches: 10. The V gene's germline CDR1 is MDHEN and CDR2 SYDVKM. DNA of the CDR3: TGTGCCATCAGAGCGACAGGGGGCCTTTACGAGCAGTACTTC. Protein product: CAIRATGGLYEQYF.

This clonotype appeared many times. The chain joins TRBV10-1 to TRBJ1-1; no clear D. This CDR3 comprises 15 residues. Looked up from germline, CDR1 is WNHNN and CDR2 is SYGVQD (reference sequence). V was shortened by 2 bases and J by 6 bases, with 16 bases between the two germline ends. The CDR3, as DNA: TGCGCCAGCAGTGAGGGAGAGGGAAGGGTCGCTGAAGCTTTCTTT. It codes for CASSEGEGRVAEAFF.

This clonotype was seen ten or more times. The chain joins TRBV27 to TRBJ2-7; TRBD2 matches 11 bases. The V and J ends lost 0 bases and 1 base, in that order; junction bases with no gene match: 2. This CDR3 is built from 16 residues. From germline, CDR1 is MNHEY and CDR2 SMNVEV (reference sequence). For the CDR3, the DNA is TGTGCCAGCAGTTTATCCGGACTAGCGGGTTCCTACGAGCAGTACTTC. It encodes CASSLSGLAGSYEQYF.

This clonotype was seen many times. The V gene is TRBV3-1, the J gene TRBJ2-5; D is undetermined. Germline-derived CDR1 and CDR2 are LGHDT and YNNKEL (reference sequence). The CDR3 is 15 amino acids. The germline V and J ends were trimmed by 0 bases and 5 bases, with 13 bases remaining between them. Here the CDR3 DNA reads TGTGCCAGCAGCCAAGATAGGGCAGGATGGGAGACCCAGTACTTC. Encoded protein: CASSQDRAGWETQYF.

With respect to this clonotype: A read error may explain this, as a much larger clone is one base away. The chain employs TRBV24-1 and TRBJ2-3; 11 bases line up with TRBD2. The germline CDR1 and CDR2 sequences are KGHDR and SFDVKD. There are 18 residues in the CDR3. The CDR3: CATSDSLTSGASTDMQYF. For the CDR3, the DNA is TGTGCCACCAGTGATTCTCTGACTAGCGGGGCGAGCACAGATATGCAGTATTTT.

As to this clonotype: This clone may be a read error of a much larger clone one base away. V gene TRBV29-1 combines with J gene TRBJ2-5; weak D call: TRBD2 (6 bases). V was trimmed by 5 bases and J by 4 bases, leaving 14 bases between them. Germline V lookup: CDR1 SQVTM, CDR2 ANQGSEA. The length of the CDR3 is 13 residues. The CDR3 loop is CSVRRDVLETQYF. CDR3 nucleotide sequence: TGCAGCGTTAGGCGGGACGTGCTAGAGACCCAGTACTTC.

Ten or more counts support this clonotype. The rearrangement uses TRBV14 and TRBJ1-2; no clear D gene. The CDR3 is 13 residues long. V dropped 2 bases and J dropped 8 bases, with 12 bases sitting between them. In germline, CDR1 is SGHDN, CDR2 FVKESK. CDR3 protein: CASSQKGIGGYTF. The CDR3 nucleotides read TGTGCCAGCAGCCAAAAAGGAATTGGGGGCTACACCTTC.

This clonotype was picked up a small number of times. The gene calls are TRBV5-1 and TRBJ2-1, with D unclear. V was shortened by 5 bases and J by 8 bases, with 17 bases between the two germline ends. CDR3 length: 14 residues. Germline V gene lookup returns CDR1 SGHRS and CDR2 YFSETQ. For the CDR3, the DNA is TGCGCCAGCAGTCCAGAAGCCCTTTGGGATGAGCAGTTCTTC. Translated: CASSPEALWDEQFF.

This clonotype has ten or more counts. The genes are TRBV5-1 and TRBJ1-1, with D unclear. Germline CDR1 is SGHRS and CDR2 is YFSETQ. The CDR3 has 13 residues. Trimming left V 4 bases short and J 0 bases short, with 7 bases between. The CDR3 sequence is CASSHSMNTEAFF. CDR3 in DNA: TGCGCCAGCAGCCATTCAATGAACACTGAAGCTTTCTTT.

At least ten counts were recorded for this clonotype. The chain couples TRBV28 to TRBJ2-3; 7 nucleotides align to TRBD2. The CDR3 spans 20 residues. Losses at the gene ends were 6 bases for V and 4 bases for J; bases not matched to a gene: 25. CDR1 is MDHEN and CDR2 is SYDVKM in the germline V gene. DNA of the CDR3: TGTGCCAGCAGCTTTCCCCCTGGGGTCGCGGGAGTCGCAGCGGCAGATACGCAGTATTTT. This sequence encodes CASSFPPGVAGVAAADTQYF.

This clonotype came up many times. This sequence joins TRBV20-1 and TRBJ2-3, with D maybe TRBD2 (5 bases). Germline lookup yields CDR1 DFQATT and CDR2 SNEGSKA (reference sequence). The CDR3 runs to 14 residues. Trimming pared 1 base from V and 5 bases from J, leaving 13 bases between. DNA of the CDR3: TGCAGTGCTAGAGTCGGACTTGGTGAAGATACGCAGTATTTT. Residues: CSARVGLGEDTQYF.

The chain has TRBV24-1 and TRBJ2-1; D not resolved. The CDR3 sequence is 11 residues long. Germline CDR1 KGHDR, CDR2 SFDVKD. Trimming shortened V by 6 bases and J by 7 bases, and 6 bases separated the two germline ends. The DNA for the CDR3 is TGTGCCACCAGTACGGTAAATGAGCAGTTCTTC. Its protein product is CATSTVNEQFF.

This clonotype was counted at least ten times. This sequence joins TRBV6-1 and TRBJ2-1, with 14 bases matching TRBD2. After removal of 3 bases from V and 6 bases from J, the junction contained 4 bases not matched to a gene. The CDR3 is 16 amino acids. Germline lookup yields CDR1 MNHNS and CDR2 SASEGT. This CDR3 is CASSDRTSGRTNEQFF. The CDR3 DNA sequence: TGTGCCAGCAGTGATCGGACTAGCGGGAGGACCAATGAGCAGTTCTTC.

The gene calls are TRBV9 and TRBJ2-5; 8 nucleotides line up with TRBD2. With V trimmed by 2 bases and J by 5 bases, 5 bases remained unmatched. The CDR3 has 14 amino acids. CDR1 and CDR2 (germline): SGDLS, YYNGEE. CDR3 DNA: TGTGCCAGCAGCGTCGGACTAGCCTTTGAGACCCAGTACTTC. Its protein product is CASSVGLAFETQYF. Using reference TRBV9 and TRBJ2-5 for the parts outside the CDR3, the full variable domain is DSGVTQTPKHLITATGQRVTLRCSPRSGDLSVYWYQQSLDQGLQFLIQYYNGEERAKGNILERFSAQQFPDLHSELNLSSLELGDSALYFCASSVGLAFETQYFGPGTRLLVL.

Concerning this clonotype itself: With a much larger clone just one base away, this may be a read error. The chain combines TRBV2 with TRBJ2-1; TRBD2 matches 9 bases. CDR3 size: 15 residues. The V segment lost 6 bases and the J segment 3 bases; nucleotides outside the gene matches: 6. Germline lookup yields CDR1 SNHLY and CDR2 FYNNEI. For the CDR3, the DNA is TGTGCCAGCAGACCTAGCGGGAACCTCTACAATGAGCAGTTCTTC. The encoded protein is CASRPSGNLYNEQFF.

This clonotype was observed many times. V gene TRBV11-3 combines with J gene TRBJ2-5, with D possibly TRBD2 on 5 matching bases. Trimming cost V 8 bases and J 9 bases, with 16 bases left between them. The CDR3 is made up of 12 amino acids. The germline gives CDR1 SGHNT, CDR2 YENEEA. The DNA of the CDR3 is TGTGCCAGCCGAGGGCCTGGAAGCCCCCAGTACTTC. Its protein is CASRGPGSPQYF.

This clonotype was counted between two and nine times. At one end the junction does not follow the germline gene, possibly because of a read error. This chain joins TRBV28 and TRBJ2-2; the D gene is possibly TRBD2 (6 bases). Germline assignment: CDR1 MDHEN and CDR2 SYDVKM. The CDR3 runs 13 residues. The CDR3 coding sequence is TGTGCCAGCAGTGGGAACTGGGGCGGGGAGCTGCTTTTT. Its translation: CASSGNWGGELLF.

This clonotype was observed at least ten times. This chain connects TRBV7-2 to TRBJ2-5; maybe TRBD1 (5 bases). The CDR3 sequence is 14 residues long. The germline CDR1 and CDR2 sequences are SGHTA and FQGNSA. Trimming pared 3 bases from V and 5 bases from J, leaving 13 bases between. The CDR3 loop reads CASSFYQGRETQYF. The CDR3 nucleotides are TGTGCCAGCAGCTTTTATCAGGGTAGGGAGACCCAGTACTTC. Looking up the rest from reference TRBV7-2 and TRBJ2-5 gives the full variable domain: GAGVSQSPSNKVTEKGKDVELRCDPISGHTALYWYRQSLGQGLEFLIYFQGNSAPDKSGLPSDRFSAERTGGSVSTLTIQRTQQEDSAVYLCASSFYQGRETQYFGPGTRLLVL.

The V and J genes are TRBV28 and TRBJ2-2; 7 bases line up with TRBD1. V gave up 7 bases and J gave up 2 bases; unmatched junction bases: 13. Germline-derived CDR1 and CDR2 are MDHEN and SYDVKM. The CDR3 totals 17 residues. CDR3 sequence: CASTKTGTRGNTGELFF. CDR3 DNA sequence: TGTGCCAGCACCAAGACAGGGACCAGAGGTAACACCGGGGAGCTGTTTTTT.

This clonotype was seen repeatedly, ten times or more. The chain combines TRBV27 with TRBJ1-4; 9 positions agree with TRBD1. Per germline, CDR1 MNHEY and CDR2 SMNVEV (reference sequence). The CDR3 extends over 15 amino acids. Trimming removed 8 bases from V and 6 bases from J; junction bases left unmatched: 10. CDR3 in amino acids: CASSPRQGEDEKLFF. In DNA, the CDR3 is TGTGCCAGCTCCCCTCGACAGGGGGAAGATGAAAAACTGTTTTTT.

This clonotype was recorded a few times. This chain connects TRBV6-1 to TRBJ1-5; no firm D call. This CDR3 has 14 residues. Germline V gene sequence: CDR1 MNHNS, CDR2 SASEGT. The CDR3 DNA follows: TGTGCGAGCCGGGAGGGTATAGCAAATCAGCCCCAGCATTTT. It translates to CASREGIANQPQHF.